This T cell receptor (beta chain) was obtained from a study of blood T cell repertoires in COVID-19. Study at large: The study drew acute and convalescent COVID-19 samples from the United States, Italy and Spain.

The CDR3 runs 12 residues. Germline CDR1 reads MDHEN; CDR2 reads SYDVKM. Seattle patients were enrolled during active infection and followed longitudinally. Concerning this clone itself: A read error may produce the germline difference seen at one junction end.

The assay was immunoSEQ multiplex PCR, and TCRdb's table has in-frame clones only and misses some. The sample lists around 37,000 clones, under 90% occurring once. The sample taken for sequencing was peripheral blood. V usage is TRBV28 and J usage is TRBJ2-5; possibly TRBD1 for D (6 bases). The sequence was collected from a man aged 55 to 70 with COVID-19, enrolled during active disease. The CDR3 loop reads CASTNTDRPLDF. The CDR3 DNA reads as TGTGCCAGCACCAATACGGACAGACCCTTGGACTTC.